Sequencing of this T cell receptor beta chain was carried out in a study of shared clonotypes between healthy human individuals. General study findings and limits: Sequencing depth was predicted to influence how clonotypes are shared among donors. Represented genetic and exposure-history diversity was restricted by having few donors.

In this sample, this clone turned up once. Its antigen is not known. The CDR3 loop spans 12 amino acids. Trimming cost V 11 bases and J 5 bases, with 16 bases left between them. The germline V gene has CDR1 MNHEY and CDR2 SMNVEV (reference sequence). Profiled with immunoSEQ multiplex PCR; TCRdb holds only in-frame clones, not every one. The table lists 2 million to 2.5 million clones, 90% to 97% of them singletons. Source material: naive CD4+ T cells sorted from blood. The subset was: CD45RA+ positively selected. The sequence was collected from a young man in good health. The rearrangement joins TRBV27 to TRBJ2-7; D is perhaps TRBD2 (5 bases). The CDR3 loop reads CAGTRPGDEQYF. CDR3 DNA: TGTGCCGGAACTAGGCCTGGGGACGAGCAGTACTTC.